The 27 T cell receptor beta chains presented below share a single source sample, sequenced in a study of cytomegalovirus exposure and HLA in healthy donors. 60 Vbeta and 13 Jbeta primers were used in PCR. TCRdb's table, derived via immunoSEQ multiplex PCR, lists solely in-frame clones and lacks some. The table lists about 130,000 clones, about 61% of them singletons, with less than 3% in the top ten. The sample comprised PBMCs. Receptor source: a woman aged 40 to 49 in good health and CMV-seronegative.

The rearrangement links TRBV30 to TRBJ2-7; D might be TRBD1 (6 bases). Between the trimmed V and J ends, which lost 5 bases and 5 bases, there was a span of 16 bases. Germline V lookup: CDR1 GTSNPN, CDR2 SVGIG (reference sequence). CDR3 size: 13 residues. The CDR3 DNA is TGTGCCTGGCAGGGGCCGGGGATCCACGAGCAGTACTTC. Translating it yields CAWQGPGIHEQYF.

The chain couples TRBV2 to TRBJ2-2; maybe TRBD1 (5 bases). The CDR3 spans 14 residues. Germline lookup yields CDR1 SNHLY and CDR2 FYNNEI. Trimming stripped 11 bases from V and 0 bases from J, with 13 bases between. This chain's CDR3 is CAGSGNSNTGELFF. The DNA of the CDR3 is TGTGCCGGTTCAGGGAATTCGAACACCGGGGAGCTGTTTTTT.

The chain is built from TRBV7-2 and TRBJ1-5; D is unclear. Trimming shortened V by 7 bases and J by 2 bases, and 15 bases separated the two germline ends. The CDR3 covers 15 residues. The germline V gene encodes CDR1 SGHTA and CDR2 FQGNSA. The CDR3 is CASTPYSAGNQPQHF. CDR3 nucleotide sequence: TGTGCCAGCACCCCGTACTCTGCGGGCAATCAGCCCCAGCATTTT.

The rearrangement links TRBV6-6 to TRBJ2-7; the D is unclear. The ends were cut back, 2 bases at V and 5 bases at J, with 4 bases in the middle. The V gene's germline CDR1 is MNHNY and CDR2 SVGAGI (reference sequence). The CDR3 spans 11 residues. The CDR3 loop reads CASSYLHEQYF. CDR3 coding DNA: TGTGCCAGCAGTTACCTTCACGAGCAGTACTTC.

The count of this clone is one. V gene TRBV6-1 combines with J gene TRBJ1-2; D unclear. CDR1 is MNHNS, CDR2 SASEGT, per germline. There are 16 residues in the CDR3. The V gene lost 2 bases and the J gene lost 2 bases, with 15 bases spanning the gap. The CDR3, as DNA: TGTGCCAGCAGTGAACCGGGTGCGGGGATAAACTATGGCTACACCTTC. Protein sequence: CASSEPGAGINYGYTF.

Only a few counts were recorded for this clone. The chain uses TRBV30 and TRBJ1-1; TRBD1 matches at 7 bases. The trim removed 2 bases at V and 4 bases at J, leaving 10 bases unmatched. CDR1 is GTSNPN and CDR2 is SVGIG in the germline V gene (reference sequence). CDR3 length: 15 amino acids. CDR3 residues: CAWSPNGQASTEAFF. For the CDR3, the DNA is TGTGCCTGGAGTCCTAACGGACAGGCGAGCACTGAAGCTTTCTTT.

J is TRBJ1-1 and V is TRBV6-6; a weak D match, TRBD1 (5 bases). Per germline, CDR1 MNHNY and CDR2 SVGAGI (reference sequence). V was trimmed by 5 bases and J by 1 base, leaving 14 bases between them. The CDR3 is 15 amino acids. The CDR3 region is CASSGSGRANTEAFF. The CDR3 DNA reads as TGTGCCAGCAGTGGTAGCGGCAGGGCGAACACTGAAGCTTTCTTT.

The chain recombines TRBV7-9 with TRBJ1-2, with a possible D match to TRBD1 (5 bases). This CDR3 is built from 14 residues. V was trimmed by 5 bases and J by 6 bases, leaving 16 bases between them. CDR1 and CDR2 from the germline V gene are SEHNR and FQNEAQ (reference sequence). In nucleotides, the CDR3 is TGTGCCAGCAGCCCTTTGAAAGGGACTCATGGCTACACCTTC. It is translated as CASSPLKGTHGYTF. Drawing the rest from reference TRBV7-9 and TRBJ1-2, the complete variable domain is DTGVSQNPRHKITKRGQNVTFRCDPISEHNRLYWYRQTLGQGPEFLTYFQNEAQLEKSRLLSDRFSAERPKGSFSTLEIQRTEQGDSAMYLCASSPLKGTHGYTFGSGTRLTVV.

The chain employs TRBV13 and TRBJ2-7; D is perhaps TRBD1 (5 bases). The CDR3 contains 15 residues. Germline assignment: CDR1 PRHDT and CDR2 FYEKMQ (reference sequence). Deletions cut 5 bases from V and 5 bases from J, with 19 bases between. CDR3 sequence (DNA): TGTGCCAGCAGCCTCCTGCCAGGGAAAAGACACGAGCAGTACTTC. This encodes CASSLLPGKRHEQYF.

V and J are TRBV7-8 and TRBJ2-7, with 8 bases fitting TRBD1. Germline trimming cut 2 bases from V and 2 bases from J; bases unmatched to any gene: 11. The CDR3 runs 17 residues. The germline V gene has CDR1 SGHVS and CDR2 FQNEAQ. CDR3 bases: TGTGCCAGCAGCTTATTAGGACCGGGACAGGCCGCCTACGAGCAGTACTTC. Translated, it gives CASSLLGPGQAAYEQYF.

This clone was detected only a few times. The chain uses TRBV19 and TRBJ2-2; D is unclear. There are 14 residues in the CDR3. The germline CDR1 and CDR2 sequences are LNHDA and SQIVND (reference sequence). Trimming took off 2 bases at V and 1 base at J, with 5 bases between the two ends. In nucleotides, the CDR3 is TGTGCCAGTAGTATATTAGAGAACACCGGGGAGCTGTTTTTT. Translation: CASSILENTGELFF.

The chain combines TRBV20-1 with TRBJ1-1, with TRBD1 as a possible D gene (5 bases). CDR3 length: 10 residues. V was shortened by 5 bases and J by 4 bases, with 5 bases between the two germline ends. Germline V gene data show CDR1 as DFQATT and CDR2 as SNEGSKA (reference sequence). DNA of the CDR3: TGCAGTGCTCAGGGCACTGAAGCTTTCTTT. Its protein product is CSAQGTEAFF.

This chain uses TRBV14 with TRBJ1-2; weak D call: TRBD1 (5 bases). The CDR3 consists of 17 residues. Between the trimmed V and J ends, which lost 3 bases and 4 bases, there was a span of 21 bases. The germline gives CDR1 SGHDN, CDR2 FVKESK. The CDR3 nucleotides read TGTGCCAGCAGCCACTTGACAGAGACAGTGAACCTCTATGGCTACACCTTC. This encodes CASSHLTETVNLYGYTF. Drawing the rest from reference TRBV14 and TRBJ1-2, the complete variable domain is EAGVTQFPSHSVIEKGQTVTLRCDPISGHDNLYWYRRVMGKEIKFLLHFVKESKQDESGMPNNRFLAERTGGTYSTLKVQPAELEDSGVYFCASSHLTETVNLYGYTFGSGTRLTVV.

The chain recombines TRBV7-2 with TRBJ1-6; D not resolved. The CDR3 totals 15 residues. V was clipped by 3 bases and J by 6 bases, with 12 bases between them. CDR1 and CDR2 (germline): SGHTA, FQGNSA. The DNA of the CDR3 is TGTGCCAGCAGCTTTGCCAGAACCTTTAATTCACCCCTCCACTTT. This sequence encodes CASSFARTFNSPLHF.

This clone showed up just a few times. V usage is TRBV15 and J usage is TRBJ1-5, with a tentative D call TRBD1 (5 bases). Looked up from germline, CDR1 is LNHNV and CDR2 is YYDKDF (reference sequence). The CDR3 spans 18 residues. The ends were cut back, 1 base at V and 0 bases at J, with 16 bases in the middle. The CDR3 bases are TGTGCCACCAGCAGAGGAAAGACAGTGGAGCTTAGCAATCAGCCCCAGCATTTT. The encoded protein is CATSRGKTVELSNQPQHF.

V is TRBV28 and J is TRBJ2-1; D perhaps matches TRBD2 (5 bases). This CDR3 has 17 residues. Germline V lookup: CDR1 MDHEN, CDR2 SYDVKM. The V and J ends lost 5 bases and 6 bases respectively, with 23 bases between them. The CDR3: CASSPNTWTSWGNEQFF. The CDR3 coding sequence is TGTGCCAGCAGTCCAAACACCTGGACTTCTTGGGGCAATGAGCAGTTCTTC.

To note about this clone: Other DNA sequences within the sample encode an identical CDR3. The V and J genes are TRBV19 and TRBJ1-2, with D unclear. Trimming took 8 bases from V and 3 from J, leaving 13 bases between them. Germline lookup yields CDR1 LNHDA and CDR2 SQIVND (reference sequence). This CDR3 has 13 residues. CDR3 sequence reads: CASGRGGDYGYTF. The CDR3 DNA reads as TGTGCCAGTGGCCGGGGTGGTGACTATGGCTACACCTTC.

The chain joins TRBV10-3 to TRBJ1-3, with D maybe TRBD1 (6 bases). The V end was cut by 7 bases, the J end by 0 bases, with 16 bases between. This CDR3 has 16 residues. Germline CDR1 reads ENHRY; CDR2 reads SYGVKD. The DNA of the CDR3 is TGTGCCATCAATGGCGCAGGGGAGAGCTCTGGAAACACCATATATTTT. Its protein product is CAINGAGESSGNTIYF.

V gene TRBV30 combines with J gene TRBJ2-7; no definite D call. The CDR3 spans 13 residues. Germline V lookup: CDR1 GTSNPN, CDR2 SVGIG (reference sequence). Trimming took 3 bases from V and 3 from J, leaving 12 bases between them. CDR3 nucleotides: TGTGCCTGGAGCCCCACGAGGTTCTACGAGCAGTACTTC. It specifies CAWSPTRFYEQYF.

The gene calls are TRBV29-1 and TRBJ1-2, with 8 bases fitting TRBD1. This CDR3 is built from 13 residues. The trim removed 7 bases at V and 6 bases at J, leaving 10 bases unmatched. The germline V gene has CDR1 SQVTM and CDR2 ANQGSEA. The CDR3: CSALGQGGNGYTF. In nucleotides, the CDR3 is TGCAGCGCCCTTGGACAGGGTGGAAATGGCTACACCTTC.

The CDR3: CASSILRDRNQPQHF. CDR3 coding DNA: TGTGCCAGTAGTATCCTCCGGGACAGGAATCAGCCCCAGCATTTT. V and J are TRBV19 and TRBJ1-5; 8 bases line up with TRBD1. V lost 3 bases, J lost 4 bases, and 5 bases stayed unmatched. Germline loops: CDR1 LNHDA, CDR2 SQIVND (reference sequence). This CDR3 has 15 amino acids.

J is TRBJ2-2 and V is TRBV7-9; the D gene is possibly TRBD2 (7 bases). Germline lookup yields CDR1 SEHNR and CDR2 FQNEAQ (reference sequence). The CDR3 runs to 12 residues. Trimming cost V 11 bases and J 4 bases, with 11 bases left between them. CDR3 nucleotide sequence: TGTGCCCCAGGGGAGGGCACCGGGGAGCTGTTTTTT. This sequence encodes CAPGEGTGELFF.

CDR3 in DNA: TGTGCCAGCAGCCAAGAGTGGGGGGGTTCCTACAATGAGCAGTTCTTC. Translating it yields CASSQEWGGSYNEQFF. V is TRBV4-2 and J is TRBJ2-1, with 7 positions matching TRBD2. The CDR3 runs 16 residues. V was pared by 0 bases and J by 1 base, with 3 bases of the junction left unmatched. CDR1 and CDR2 (germline): LGHNA, YNFKEQ.

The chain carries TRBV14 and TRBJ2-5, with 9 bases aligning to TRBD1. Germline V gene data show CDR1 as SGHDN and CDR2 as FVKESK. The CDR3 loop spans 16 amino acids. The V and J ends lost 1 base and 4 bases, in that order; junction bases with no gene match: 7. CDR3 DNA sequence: TGTGCCAGCAGCCAAGCCAGGGACAGGGTGAGAGAGACCCAGTACTTC. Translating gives CASSQARDRVRETQYF. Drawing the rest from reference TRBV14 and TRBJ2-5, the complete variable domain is EAGVTQFPSHSVIEKGQTVTLRCDPISGHDNLYWYRRVMGKEIKFLLHFVKESKQDESGMPNNRFLAERTGGTYSTLKVQPAELEDSGVYFCASSQARDRVRETQYFGPGTRLLVL.

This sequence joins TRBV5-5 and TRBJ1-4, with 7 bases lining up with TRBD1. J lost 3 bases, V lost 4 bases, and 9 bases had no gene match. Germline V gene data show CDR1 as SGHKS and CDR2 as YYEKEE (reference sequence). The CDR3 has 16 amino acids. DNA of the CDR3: TGTGCCAGCAGCCCCGGCGGAGGGGGCTCTAATGAAAAACTGTTTTTT. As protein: CASSPGGGGSNEKLFF.

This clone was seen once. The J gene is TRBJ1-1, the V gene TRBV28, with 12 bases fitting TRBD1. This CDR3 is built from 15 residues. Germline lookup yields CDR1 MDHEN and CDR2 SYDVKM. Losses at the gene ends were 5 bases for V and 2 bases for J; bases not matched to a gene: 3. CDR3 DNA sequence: TGTGCCAGCAGTCGGGGACAGGGGGCAAACACTGAAGCTTTCTTT. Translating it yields CASSRGQGANTEAFF.

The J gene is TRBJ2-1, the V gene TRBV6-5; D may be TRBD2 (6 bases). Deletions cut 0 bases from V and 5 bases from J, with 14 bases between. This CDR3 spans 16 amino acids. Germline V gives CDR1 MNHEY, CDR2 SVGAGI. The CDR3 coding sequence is TGTGCCAGCAGTTACTCTCTCGGGGGATTGGACAATGAGCAGTTCTTC. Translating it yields CASSYSLGGLDNEQFF.